Below, one T cell receptor beta chain is given with its context. This entry is derived from a study of response to subunit inactivated influenza vaccine. From the RT-PCR reads, TCRdb called clonotypes with MiXCR, one entry per CDR3 protein. The sample has a few hundred thousand distinct CDR3 sequences, roughly 10% seen once. V lost 3 bases and J lost 4, with 13 bases in between. The CDR3 loop spans 14 amino acids. CDR1 and CDR2 (germline): MNHEY, SMNVEV (reference sequence). This sample was shared with a second study, whose subject was T cells expressing NK-cell markers. That source notes: A 5'RACE template switching approach incorporating UMIs was used to make TCR beta cDNA. Clones of NKG2C+ T cells that had expanded were of unclear HCMV specificity.

Sequenced here: PBMCs from blood, sampled on the day of vaccination. This rearrangement joins TRBV27 to TRBJ2-7; TRBD2 is a possible D gene (6 bases). This receptor was taken from a man aged 50 or older who received an inactivated influenza vaccine. The CDR3 region has the DNA TGTGCCAGCAGTTTTGGCGGGGCCCGATACGAGCAGTACTTC. The encoded protein is CASSFGGARYEQYF.